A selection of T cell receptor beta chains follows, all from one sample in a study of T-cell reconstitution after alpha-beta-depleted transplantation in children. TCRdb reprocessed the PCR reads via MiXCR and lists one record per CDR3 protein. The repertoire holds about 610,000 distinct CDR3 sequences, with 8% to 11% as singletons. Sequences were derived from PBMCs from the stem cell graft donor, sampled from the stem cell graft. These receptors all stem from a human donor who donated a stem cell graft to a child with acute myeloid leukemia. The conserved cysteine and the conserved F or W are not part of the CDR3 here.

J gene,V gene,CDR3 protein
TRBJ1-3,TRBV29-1,SVDKRDRGSGGNTIY
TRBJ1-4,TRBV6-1,ASSVNRRNEKLF
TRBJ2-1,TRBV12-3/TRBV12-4,ASSGDLSGNEQF
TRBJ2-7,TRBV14,ASSPGLAGATEQY
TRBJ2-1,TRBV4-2,ASSRPEPAADSDNEQF
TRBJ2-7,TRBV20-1,SARRDRGFYEQY
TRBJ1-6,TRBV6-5,ASSYSPSRVERNSPLH
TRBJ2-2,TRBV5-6,ASSFRNRANTGELF
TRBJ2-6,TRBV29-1,SVEDRAFSGANVLT
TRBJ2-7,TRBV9,ASSPRLIAAGYEQY
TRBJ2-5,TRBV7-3,ASSPIPGSEQETQY
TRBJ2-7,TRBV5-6,ASSPVVGGGETYEQY
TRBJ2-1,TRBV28,ASSFAGEADEQF
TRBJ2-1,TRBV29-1,SVVPAPDEQF
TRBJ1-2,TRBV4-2,ASSPDRSANYGYT
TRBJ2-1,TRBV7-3,ASSFARADEQF
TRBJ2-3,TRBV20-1,SARDGASGSDTQY
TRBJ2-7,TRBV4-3,ASSRLRDTSYEQY
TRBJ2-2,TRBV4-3,ASSQDLQAPGELF
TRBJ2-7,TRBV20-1,SAPEGGRALGEQY
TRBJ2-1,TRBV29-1,TSEPGQGANEQF
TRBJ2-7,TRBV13,ASSLRRLNYEQY
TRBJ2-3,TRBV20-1,SASTSGKRTDTQY
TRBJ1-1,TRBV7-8,ASSLVGFRQPGGAF
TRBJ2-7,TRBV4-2,ASSAEDRQYEQY
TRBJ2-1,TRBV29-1,SVEPGNNEQF
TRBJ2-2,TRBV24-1,ATSDSRDSGELF
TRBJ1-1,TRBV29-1,SVDQSTGARNTEAF
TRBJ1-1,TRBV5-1,ASSMGQLNTEAF
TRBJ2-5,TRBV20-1,SANSGSETQY
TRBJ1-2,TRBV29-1,SVERTSGQSYGYT
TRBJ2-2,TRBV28,AGRGSGSTGELF
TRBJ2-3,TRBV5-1,ASKRAAQTDTQY
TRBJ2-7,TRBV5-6,ASSRDRGGEQY
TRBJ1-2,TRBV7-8,ASSPAGQGVFNYGYT
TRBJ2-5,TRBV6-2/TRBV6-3,ASRTAVSLGAETQY
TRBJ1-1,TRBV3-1,ASSIKTNTEAF
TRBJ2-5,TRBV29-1,SVVMDRGPQETQY
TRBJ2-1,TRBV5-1,ASSLEGDSYNEQF
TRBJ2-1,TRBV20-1,SARGGSGIYEQF
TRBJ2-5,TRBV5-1,ASRPTGGNVRETQY
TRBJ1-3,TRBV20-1,SARDRGGLNTIY
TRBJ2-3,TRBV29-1,SVEGARLAGTDTQY
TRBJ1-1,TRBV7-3,ASSYAGGNTEAF
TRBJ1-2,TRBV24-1,ATSEAGKGTPGASGYT
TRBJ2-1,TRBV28,ASSFWGEQF